This section outlines one T cell receptor (beta chain) sequence together with its context. Antigen specificity is unknown. Germline loops: CDR1 SGHTA, CDR2 FQGNSA. This CDR3 comprises 15 residues. V was clipped by 7 bases and J by 5 bases; unmatched bases: 8. Every participating donor contributed approximately 10 milliliters of peripheral blood through a draw. No fewer than 7 million PBMCs went into each sample. A sample-barcoded 5' primer and a J-beta primer mix were used in a second PCR of roughly 6 to 11 cycles. TCRdb re-called the 5' RACE reads with MiXCR, one entry per CDR3 protein. The sample holds about 1,400,000 distinct CDR3 sequences, roughly 60% seen once. This entry comes from a study of blood T cells in healthy people across ages. Whole-study results and caveats: Older age went with lower TCR beta diversity per million T cells, in a roughly linear way. The study lacked donor CMV status, which possibly confounded expanded clonotype changes.

Sequencing was carried out using blood. The chain has TRBV7-2 and TRBJ2-3, with 11 bases that match TRBD2. The source is a man aged 18 to 30 in good health. The CDR3 spells CASTFSGGAGDTQYF. The DNA of the CDR3 is TGTGCCAGCACCTTTAGCGGGGGGGCGGGAGATACGCAGTATTTT.